This TCR beta chain derives from a study of CD8+ T cells in alopecia areata. Trimming cost V 1 base and J 15 bases, with 15 bases left between them. The V gene's germline CDR1 is SEHNR and CDR2 FQNEAQ (reference sequence). The CDR3 consists of 13 residues. Described treatment: oral pan-JAK inhibitor, 5-10 mg twice daily. Peripheral blood and lesional scalp punch biopsies were taken from alopecia areata patients. Sorted out of PBMCs were CD4+ T cells and CD8+ T cells. This clone has just a few counts. What it recognizes is unknown. Reverse transcribed after extraction, RNA yielded cDNA as the sequencing template. Repertoires were generated with immunoSEQ multiplex PCR, while TCRdb's copy carries only in-frame clones and drops some. The sample consists of 160,000 or so clones, roughly 65% of them appearing once. Study-level findings and limits: On tofacitinib, scalp clonality and expanded CD8+ clones among top 100 fell significantly. Many expanded lesional clones stayed in scalp and blood while on tofacitinib.

The sequencing used CD4+ T cells sorted from blood, collected at week 4, from a patient treated with tofacitinib. The receptor's source is a human donor with alopecia areata. The chain is built from TRBV7-9 and TRBJ1-4; maybe TRBD1 (5 bases). The DNA for the CDR3 is TGTGCCAGCAGCTTAGATTGGCAGGGTCCATTGTTTTTT. Residues: CASSLDWQGPLFF.